The 11 T cell receptor beta chains presented below share a single source sample, sequenced in a study of cytomegalovirus exposure and HLA in healthy donors. Primers for the PCR totalled 60 Vbeta and 13 Jbeta. Sequencing used immunoSEQ multiplex PCR; TCRdb keeps in-frame clones, though not all of them. The sample records about 140,000 clones, about 80% being singletons. The sample comprised PBMCs. The receptor source for this set is a middle-aged man in good health and CMV-seronegative.

The V call is TRBV19, the J call TRBJ2-7; D is possibly TRBD2 (6 bases). Trimming left V 5 bases short and J 4 bases short, with 12 bases between. CDR3 length equals 13 residues. Per germline, CDR1 LNHDA and CDR2 SQIVND (reference sequence). The DNA for the CDR3 is TGTGCCAGTAGTCCCGGGACTCCGTACGAGCAGTACTTC. Translated, it gives CASSPGTPYEQYF.

V and J are TRBV27 and TRBJ2-7; D is perhaps TRBD2 (5 bases). CDR3 length equals 13 residues. In germline, CDR1 is MNHEY, CDR2 SMNVEV (reference sequence). V lost 5 bases and J lost 3, with 11 bases in between. The CDR3 nucleotides are TGTGCCAGCAGTGCGGCCCGGGGCTACGAGCAGTACTTC. Translating it yields CASSAARGYEQYF.

V and J are TRBV4-2 and TRBJ2-1; 11 bases align to TRBD2. The CDR3 length is 16 residues. CDR1 and CDR2 (germline): LGHNA, YNFKEQ. The trim removed 4 bases at V and 4 bases at J, leaving 6 bases unmatched. The CDR3 loop reads CASSPTSGGFYNEQFF. The DNA of the CDR3 is TGTGCCAGCAGCCCTACTAGCGGGGGCTTTTACAATGAGCAGTTCTTC.

This clone was detected a few times. The V gene is TRBV6-1, the J gene TRBJ1-5; 8 nucleotides match TRBD1. After removal of 0 bases from V and 1 base from J, the junction contained 5 bases not matched to a gene. This CDR3 spans 17 amino acids. Germline V gene lookup returns CDR1 MNHNS and CDR2 SASEGT. Written as DNA, the CDR3 is TGTGCCAGCAGTGAAGCTAGGACAGGGCTGAGCAATCAGCCCCAGCATTTT. It specifies CASSEARTGLSNQPQHF.

The rearrangement joins TRBV4-2 to TRBJ2-1; D possibly corresponds to TRBD2 (5 bases). This CDR3 region has 16 residues. Germline loops: CDR1 LGHNA, CDR2 YNFKEQ. V lost 1 base to trimming and J lost 8 bases, with 18 bases between them. The CDR3, as DNA: TGTGCCAGCAGCCAAGTCCAGCGTCAATTGCGGGATGAGCAGTTCTTC. It translates to CASSQVQRQLRDEQFF.

This chain uses TRBV7-3 with TRBJ2-2; 11 nucleotides line up with TRBD2. The CDR3 runs to 16 residues. In germline, CDR1 is SGHTA, CDR2 FQGTGA. Trimming at V came to 2 bases and at J to 1 base, leaving 0 bases not matched to a gene. CDR3 protein: CASSLLAGGNTGELFF. The DNA of the CDR3 is TGTGCCAGCAGCTTACTAGCGGGGGGGAACACCGGGGAGCTGTTTTTT.

This sequence joins TRBV25-1 and TRBJ1-4, with 9 bases fitting TRBD1. In germline, CDR1 is MGHDK, CDR2 SYGVNS. The length of the CDR3 is 14 residues. The trim removed 4 bases at V and 5 bases at J, leaving 2 bases unmatched. The CDR3 spells CASSADRGNEKLFF. In DNA, the CDR3 is TGTGCCAGCAGTGCGGACAGGGGAAATGAAAAACTGTTTTTT. Full variable domain (remainder filled in from reference TRBV25-1 and TRBJ1-4): EADIYQTPRYLVIGTGKKITLECSQTMGHDKMYWYQQDPGMELHLIHYSYGVNSTEKGDLSSESTVSRIRTEHFPLTLESARPSHTSQYLCASSADRGNEKLFFGSGTQLSVL.

This chain joins TRBV7-9 and TRBJ1-5; D not certain. Germline CDR1 and CDR2: SEHNR and FQNEAQ (reference sequence). V lost 0 bases and J 1 base, leaving 16 bases between the germline ends. This CDR3 region has 18 residues. CDR3 sequence (DNA): TGTGCCAGCAGCTTAGCCCAATCTGGTGGGCTGAGCAATCAGCCCCAGCATTTT. It codes for CASSLAQSGGLSNQPQHF.

The rearrangement links TRBV7-2 to TRBJ2-1; D not resolved. The germline CDR1 and CDR2 sequences are SGHTA and FQGNSA. The V and J ends lost 7 bases and 9 bases respectively, with 16 bases between them. The CDR3 runs 13 residues. CDR3 coding DNA: TGTGCCAGCATCAGTCTACTATCGGGTGAGCAGTTCTTC. Its translation: CASISLLSGEQFF.

V usage is TRBV10-2 and J usage is TRBJ2-7; D is uncertain. Germline CDR1 reads WSHSY; CDR2 reads SAAADI. The length of the CDR3 is 11 residues. Trimming shortened V by 6 bases and J by 3 bases, and 6 bases separated the two germline ends. The CDR3 DNA is TGCGCCAGCAGCAACAACTACGAGCAGTACTTC. Translating it yields CASSNNYEQYF.

The rearrangement uses TRBV5-1 and TRBJ2-5; D possibly corresponds to TRBD1 (6 bases). CDR1 and CDR2 from the germline V gene are SGHRS and YFSETQ. The CDR3 spans 14 residues. V lost 0 bases and J 5 bases, leaving 11 bases between the germline ends. The CDR3 loop reads CASSLGADRETQYF. The CDR3 DNA is TGCGCCAGCAGCTTGGGGGCCGACAGGGAGACCCAGTACTTC.